Listed below are T cell receptor beta chains from one sample, sequenced in a study of T cell responses to AZD1222 COVID-19 vaccine. The assay was immunoSEQ multiplex PCR, and TCRdb's table has in-frame clones only and misses some. The sample includes about 97,000 clones, about 90% of them seen just once. Sample: peripheral blood, taken on day 0 of AZD1222 vaccination. The source is an adult in good health. Both conserved end residues are part of each CDR3. A D gene is named only where the DNA matches it firmly.

v_gene	len	j_gene	d_gene	CDR3aa	CDR3nt
TRBV28	15	TRBJ1-4	TRBD1	CASSSPGTGDEKLFF	TGTGCCAGCAGTTCGCCCGGGACAGGGGATGAAAAACTGTTTTTT
TRBV6-5	12	TRBJ2-5	.	CASSPMGETQYF	TGTGCCAGCAGCCCCATGGGGGAGACCCAGTACTTC
TRBV9	16	TRBJ1-3	TRBD1	CASSDRGTGSGNTIYF	TGTGCCAGCAGCGACCGCGGGACAGGGTCTGGAAACACCATATATTTT
TRBV7-9	14	TRBJ2-3	.	CASSRRQATDTQYF	TGTGCCAGCAGCCGCCGACAGGCGACAGATACGCAGTATTTT
TRBV6-5	14	TRBJ1-5	TRBD1	CASKTGGAGQPQHF	TGTGCCAGCAAAACAGGGGGCGCGGGTCAGCCCCAGCATTTT
TRBV12-3/TRBV12-4	12	TRBJ1-2	.	CASSLDIYGYTF	TGTGCCAGCAGCCTGGACATCTATGGCTACACCTTC
TRBV4-2	20	TRBJ2-1	TRBD2	CASSQEGTSGSGIGSDEQFF	TGTGCCAGCAGCCAGGAAGGGACTAGCGGGAGTGGGATTGGATCGGATGAGCAGTTCTTC
TRBV19	15	TRBJ1-5	TRBD1	CASRQGPYSNQPQHF	TGTGCCAGCCGACAGGGGCCATATAGCAATCAGCCCCAGCATTTT
TRBV19	13	TRBJ1-5	.	CASREQVTQPQHF	TGTGCCAGTAGGGAACAGGTGACTCAGCCCCAGCATTTT
TRBV6-1	15	TRBJ1-2	.	CASSEIVVGLWGYTF	TGTGCCAGCAGTGAAATAGTCGTGGGTTTGTGGGGCTACACCTTC
TRBV21-1	13	TRBJ1-1	.	CASSRGQNTEAFF	TGTGCCAGCAGCAGAGGACAGAACACTGAAGCTTTCTTT
TRBV4-1	16	TRBJ2-3	.	CASSQDSGLRTDTQYF	TGCGCCAGCAGCCAAGATTCCGGGTTGAGGACAGATACGCAGTATTTT
TRBV5-4	17	TRBJ1-4	.	CASSVGTEGATNEKLFF	TGTGCCAGCAGCGTCGGGACCGAGGGGGCAACTAATGAAAAACTGTTTTTT
TRBV28	18	TRBJ1-2	TRBD1	CASSHGGRAQGDSYGYTF	TGTGCCAGCAGTCACGGTGGGCGGGCACAGGGGGACTCTTATGGCTACACCTTC
TRBV7-2	15	TRBJ2-1	TRBD2	CASSLHLAGHNEQFF	TGTGCCAGCAGCTTACACCTAGCGGGGCACAATGAGCAGTTCTTC
TRBV7-2	15	TRBJ1-4	TRBD1	CASRPRQGLGEKLFF	TGTGCCAGCAGACCCCGACAGGGGCTAGGCGAAAAACTGTTTTTT
TRBV18	14	TRBJ1-4	.	CASSPGGLGEKLFF	TGTGCCAGCTCACCAGGGGGGCTAGGTGAAAAACTGTTTTTT
TRBV7-3	13	TRBJ1-3	.	CASSRGPGNTIYF	TGTGCCAGCAGCCGAGGACCTGGAAACACCATATATTTT
TRBV18	15	TRBJ2-7	TRBD2	CASSTGTSGPYEQYF	TGTGCCAGCTCAACCGGGACTAGCGGTCCCTACGAGCAGTACTTC
TRBV19	15	TRBJ2-1	TRBD2	CASSYPGTRSNEQFF	TGTGCCAGTAGTTATCCCGGGACTAGGAGCAATGAGCAGTTCTTC
TRBV6-1	16	TRBJ2-7	.	CASSDDGTHHSYEQYF	TGTGCCAGCAGTGATGATGGGACTCATCACTCCTACGAGCAGTACTTC
TRBV9	12	TRBJ2-1	.	CASSVEWGEQFF	TGTGCCAGCAGCGTAGAGTGGGGGGAGCAGTTCTTC
TRBV5-8	17	TRBJ2-2	.	CASSPRGRGGSTGELFF	TGTGCCAGCAGCCCTCGAGGCAGGGGAGGATCCACCGGGGAGCTGTTTTTT
TRBV6-5	13	TRBJ1-5	.	CASSYNEGQPQHF	TGTGCCAGCAGTTATAATGAGGGGCAGCCCCAGCATTTT
TRBV12-3/TRBV12-4	13	TRBJ2-1	.	CASSSSGFREQFF	TGTGCCAGCAGTTCTTCCGGATTCAGGGAGCAGTTCTTC
TRBV7-3	17	TRBJ2-5	TRBD2	CASSLTGGAGAQETQYF	TGTGCCAGCAGCTTAACGGGGGGAGCGGGGGCACAAGAGACCCAGTACTTC
TRBV5-1	15	TRBJ1-2	.	CASSLGSSGDYGYTF	TGCGCCAGCAGCTTGGGGTCGTCTGGAGACTATGGCTACACCTTC
TRBV12-5	14	TRBJ1-2	TRBD1	CASGLGYRGSGYTF	TGTGCTAGTGGTTTGGGGTACAGGGGCAGCGGCTACACCTTC
TRBV5-1	11	TRBJ2-1	.	CASSLSGEQFF	TGCGCCAGCAGCTTGAGCGGGGAGCAGTTCTTC
TRBV28	13	TRBJ2-2	.	CASSFESRRELFF	TGTGCCAGCAGTTTCGAATCTAGGCGGGAGCTGTTTTTT
TRBV6-1	12	TRBJ2-1	.	CASSELGREQFF	TGTGCCAGCAGTGAATTGGGGCGGGAGCAGTTCTTC
TRBV6-4	14	TRBJ2-3	TRBD2	CASSEGGAADTQYF	TGTGCCAGCAGTGAGGGAGGGGCTGCAGATACGCAGTATTTT
TRBV28	13	TRBJ1-3	.	CASLTDRRNTIYF	TGTGCCAGCTTAACGGACAGACGAAACACCATATATTTT
TRBV3-1/TRBV3-2	15	TRBJ1-5	.	CASSQDIPRNQPQHF	TGTGCCAGCAGCCAAGATATACCCCGCAATCAGCCCCAGCATTTT
TRBV10-3	15	TRBJ2-3	TRBD2	CAISESTGRGDTQYF	TGTGCCATCAGTGAGTCGACGGGGAGGGGAGATACGCAGTATTTT
TRBV28	16	TRBJ1-3	TRBD1	CARQSRTGRGANTIYF	TGTGCCAGACAGAGCCGGACAGGCCGGGGGGCTAACACCATATATTTT
TRBV5-1	16	TRBJ2-3	.	CASSLRGAVYTDTQYF	TGCGCCAGCAGCCTCCGGGGGGCGGTCTACACAGATACGCAGTATTTT
TRBV5-1	14	TRBJ2-7	.	CASSLSGKAYEQYF	TGCGCCAGCAGCTTGAGCGGAAAGGCGTACGAGCAGTACTTC
TRBV2	14	TRBJ1-2	.	CASRAGAHNYGYTF	TGTGCCAGCAGGGCAGGGGCCCACAACTATGGCTACACCTTC
TRBV28	13	TRBJ2-7	.	CASSLRWEDEQYF	TGTGCCAGCAGCCTGAGGTGGGAGGACGAGCAGTACTTC
TRBV12-3/TRBV12-4	13	TRBJ1-2	.	CASSRGNNYGYTF	TGTGCCAGCAGTCGGGGGAACAACTATGGCTACACCTTC